These 5 T cell receptor beta chains came from one sample sequenced in a study of human T cells and chemical hapten exposure. Time point defined: pre-sensitization, week 0. The treatment: therapeutic diphenylcyclopropenone sensitization with weekly scalp DPC. A single record per CDR3 protein comes from TCRdb applying MiXCR to the RACE reads. Of roughly 100,000 distinct CDR3 sequences listed, around 10% were seen once; the top ten hold around 3.9%. Specimen: whole blood, collected in connection with sensitization to the hapten diphenylcyclopropenone (DPC). The receptors were sampled from a woman aged 40 to 50 with alopecia areata. Some clones in this sample may be carry-over from other donors' samples.

This clonotype has more than one count but fewer than ten. This rearrangement joins TRBV11-2 to TRBJ2-3; no reliable D call. CDR3 length equals 15 residues. The ends were cut back, 5 bases at V and 0 bases at J, with 12 bases in the middle. CDR1 and CDR2 (germline): SGHAT, FQNNGV. Here the CDR3 DNA reads TGTGCCAGCAGCGGGCGATCGATTAGCACAGATACGCAGTATTTT. Its translation: CASSGRSISTDTQYF.

This rearrangement joins TRBV15 to TRBJ2-7, with a possible D match to TRBD1 (6 bases). The CDR3 length is 14 residues. The V and J ends lost 5 bases and 2 bases respectively, with 13 bases between them. Germline V lookup: CDR1 LNHNV, CDR2 YYDKDF (reference sequence). CDR3 bases: TGTGCCACCAGCCGTAGGGACACTACCTACGAGCAGTACTTC. Protein: CATSRRDTTYEQYF. The complete variable domain, with remaining parts taken from reference TRBV15 and TRBJ2-7, reads DAMVIQNPRYQVTQFGKPVTLSCSQTLNHNVMYWYQQKSSQAPKLLFHYYDKDFNNEADTPDNFQSRRPNTSFCFLDIRSPGLGDTAMYLCATSRRDTTYEQYFGPGTRLTVT.

Many counts were recorded for this clonotype. V gene TRBV6-1 combines with J gene TRBJ2-7; TRBD2 might be the D (6 bases). Germline CDR1 reads MNHNS; CDR2 reads SASEGT. The V and J ends lost 6 bases and 1 base respectively, with 13 bases between them. The CDR3 totals 14 residues. CDR3 DNA: TGTGCCAGCAGCCGTAGCGGCCTTTCCTACGAGCAGTACTTC. Translation: CASSRSGLSYEQYF.

The sample holds many counts of this clonotype. This chain joins TRBV7-9 and TRBJ1-5; possible D gene TRBD1, 6 bases. Germline CDR1 reads SEHNR; CDR2 reads FQNEAQ (reference sequence). Trimming left V 2 bases short and J 5 bases short, with 16 bases between. CDR3 length: 16 amino acids. The CDR3 bases are TGTGCCAGCAGCTTAAGTCCGTCAGGGGAGGATCAGCCCCAGCATTTT. Amino acid sequence: CASSLSPSGEDQPQHF.

The chain joins TRBV5-1 to TRBJ2-2; 7 bases are a match to TRBD1. The CDR3 covers 17 residues. V lost 0 bases, J lost 5 bases, and 10 bases stayed unmatched. Germline lookup yields CDR1 SGHRS and CDR2 YFSETQ. The CDR3 region is CASSLEVTGLLTGELFF. In DNA, the CDR3 is TGCGCCAGCAGCTTGGAGGTGACAGGGTTATTGACCGGGGAGCTGTTTTTT.